This T cell receptor beta chain appears in the sequencing data of a study of T cells after yellow fever vaccination. Study at large: Fractions containing few cells were prepared with SMART-Seq v4 Ultra Low Input. Study-wide points: Peak timing came faster in the weaker secondary response, day 5 versus 15. Clones from primary vaccination mostly reappeared after the booster (96% CD4, less than 90% CD8).

Turning to this clonotype: Its antigen is unknown.

They built TCR cDNA with 5'RACE template switching, a step that put in a universal primer site and UMIs. In TCRdb, the 5' RACE reads were re-called with MiXCR into one record per CDR3 protein. In the table there are a few hundred thousand distinct CDR3 sequences, 6.2% of which are singletons. The V end was cut by 3 bases, the J end by 3 bases, with 12 bases between. From germline, CDR1 is MNHEY and CDR2 SVGAGI. The CDR3 extends over 15 amino acids. Source: PBMCs, taken 5 days after the yellow fever booster vaccination. The rearrangement uses TRBV6-5 and TRBJ2-1; D is perhaps TRBD2 (5 bases). The TCR was taken from a man aged 30 to 39 who received the YFV17D yellow fever vaccine. The CDR3 coding sequence is TGTGCCAGCAGTTATTGGCGGGTGGTCTACAATGAGCAGTTCTTC. Its translation: CASSYWRVVYNEQFF.